This T cell receptor (beta chain) was identified in a study of blood T cell repertoires in COVID-19. The CDR3 totals 15 residues. Germline V CDR1 and CDR2: SEHNR, FQNEAQ (reference sequence). Trimming took off 1 base at V and 3 bases at J, with 10 bases between the two ends. The protocol was immunoSEQ multiplex PCR, while the TCRdb copy is restricted to in-frame clones and leaves out a portion. The table lists 200,000 to 250,000 clones, about 91% of them singletons, with approximately 1.5% in the top ten. The chain couples TRBV7-9 to TRBJ1-3, with D hard to call. The sample comprised peripheral blood. This TCR derives from a man aged 18 to 30 with active or convalescent COVID-19. CDR3 protein: CASSLGLPVGNTIYF. The CDR3 DNA reads as TGTGCCAGCAGCTTAGGTCTCCCTGTTGGAAACACCATATATTTT.